This T cell receptor beta chain was observed in a study of blood T cell repertoires in COVID-19. About the research overall: Donors in the United States, Italy and Spain gave samples during acute or convalescent COVID-19.

Generated by immunoSEQ multiplex PCR, the TCRdb table keeps only in-frame clones and is missing some. The sample contains roughly 92,000 clones, almost 90% of which appear only once. In germline, CDR1 is SGHRS, CDR2 YFSETQ. This CDR3 spans 14 amino acids. Trimming took 4 bases from V and 5 from J, leaving 15 bases between them. The sequence was collected from an elderly woman with active or convalescent COVID-19. The V gene is TRBV5-1, the J gene TRBJ2-5; D possibly corresponds to TRBD1 (6 bases). Sequenced input: peripheral blood. The CDR3 reads CASSLVGAGETQYF. The CDR3 DNA reads TGCGCCAGCAGCCTAGTGGGGGCCGGGGAGACCCAGTACTTC.